This TCR beta chain was profiled in a study of Graves' ophthalmopathy and Graves' hyperthyroidism. Study background: Peripheral blood was gathered at first diagnosis, ahead of any treatment whatsoever.

Study-level points and caveats: Using a 13-signature model, the authors split ophthalmopathy from stable hyperthyroidism, with around 85% sensitivity and roughly 83% specificity. Appearing in blood as well were most expanded thyroid clonotypes above 0.001 frequency.

The TCR beta CDR3 regions underwent amplification from RNA transcripts. HTBI-primed RT-PCR formed the first round, and a multiplex PCR formed the second. TCRdb itself ran the multiplex PCR reads through MiXCR, one entry per CDR3 protein. The sample records 200,000 to 250,000 distinct CDR3 sequences, around 45% being singletons. About this clonotype: Antigen: not known.

PBMCs were isolated from a roughly 9.6 ml sample of fresh peripheral blood. The CDR3 runs to 16 residues. V lost 5 bases, J lost 2 bases, and 19 bases lay in between. Germline V lookup: CDR1 SGHNT, CDR2 YYREEE (reference sequence). What was sequenced was peripheral blood. This chain uses TRBV5-4 with TRBJ1-1, with D possibly TRBD1 on 6 matching bases. The origin of this receptor is an adult man with Graves' ophthalmopathy. CDR3 protein: CASSEARGTKNTEAFF. CDR3 nucleotide sequence: TGTGCCAGCAGTGAAGCGCGAGGGACAAAAAACACTGAAGCTTTCTTT. The full variable domain, rest sourced from reference TRBV5-4 and TRBJ1-1, is ETGVTQSPTHLIKTRGQQVTLRCSSQSGHNTVSWYQQALGQGPQFIFQYYREEENGRGNFPPRFSGLQFPNYSSELNVNALELDDSALYLCASSEARGTKNTEAFFGQGTRLTVV.